The 25 T cell receptor beta chains reported below all come from one sample, sequenced in a study of shared T cell receptors in the human thymus listed by TCRdb under 2021. The library was obtained by the immunoSEQ multiplex PCR assay. TCRdb took over this immuneACCESS table, retaining in-frame rearrangements with V and J assigned. Such tables are incomplete; in checked studies, under half of the missing clones stem from an unresolved V gene, and the remainder is unexplained. The sample profile shows about 380,000 clones; 85% to 95% of them were found once. Jointly, the top ten make up approximately 0.018% of the sample. Sequenced input: thymocytes. Source of these receptors: a human donor.

CDR3: CASSLDPGGNQPQHF. The CDR3, as DNA: TGCGCCAGCAGCTTGGACCCAGGGGGCAATCAGCCCCAGCATTTT. The rearrangement joins TRBV5-1 to TRBJ1-5, with D maybe TRBD1 (6 bases). V lost 0 bases and J lost 2, with 9 bases in between. Germline values: CDR1 SGHRS, CDR2 YFSETQ. This CDR3 comprises 15 residues.

V usage is TRBV28 and J usage is TRBJ1-2; D not certain. The germline V gene has CDR1 MDHEN and CDR2 SYDVKM. The CDR3 is 14 residues long. The V end lost 3 bases, the J end lost 2 bases, and 10 bases lay between the germline ends. In DNA, the CDR3 is TGTGCCAGCAGTTTTTTCATAAAGAACTATGGCTACACCTTC. This translates into CASSFFIKNYGYTF.

J is TRBJ2-7 and V is TRBV27; no firm D call. V was clipped by 4 bases and J by 0 bases, with 10 bases between them. Germline V lookup: CDR1 MNHEY, CDR2 SMNVEV (reference sequence). The CDR3 loop spans 14 amino acids. The CDR3 is CASSYRPFSYEQYF. The CDR3 DNA follows: TGTGCCAGCAGTTACCGCCCTTTCTCCTACGAGCAGTACTTC.

V is TRBV6-4 and J is TRBJ1-5; the D is unclear. Germline lookup yields CDR1 MRHNA and CDR2 SNTAGT. V was trimmed by 2 bases and J by 4 bases, leaving 15 bases between them. The CDR3 runs 16 residues. CDR3 sequence reads: CASSDTQVAFNQPQHF. The CDR3 nucleotides are TGTGCCAGCAGTGACACCCAAGTGGCTTTTAATCAGCCCCAGCATTTT.

This chain connects TRBV7-2 to TRBJ2-5, with 8 bases matching TRBD1. The CDR3 loop spans 15 amino acids. With 8 bases clipped from V and 5 bases from J, the junction kept 13 bases outside the gene matches. Germline CDR1 reads SGHTA; CDR2 reads FQGNSA. CDR3 nucleotide sequence: TGTGCCAGCCGGATTTCGACAGGGGAGATCGAGACCCAGTACTTC. Translating gives CASRISTGEIETQYF.

The DNA of the CDR3 is TGTGCCAGTAGTTTTGGCAGGGGCGAGGGGGGGAGGAATCAGCCCCAGCATTTT. Translating it yields CASSFGRGEGGRNQPQHF. The rearrangement joins TRBV19 to TRBJ1-5; TRBD1 might be the D (6 bases). Germline V gives CDR1 LNHDA, CDR2 SQIVND (reference sequence). The CDR3 contains 18 residues. Trimming removed 5 bases from V and 4 bases from J, with 24 bases in between.

This clone was counted once. The chain uses TRBV15 and TRBJ1-4, with D perhaps TRBD1 (5 bases). The CDR3 totals 17 residues. V shed 0 bases and J shed 4 bases, with 15 bases lying between them. Germline CDR1 LNHNV, CDR2 YYDKDF (reference sequence). The CDR3 sequence is CATSRDQNPGGNEKLFF. DNA for the CDR3: TGTGCCACCAGCAGAGACCAAAATCCCGGGGGTAATGAAAAACTGTTTTTT. Supplemented by reference TRBV15 and TRBJ1-4, the full variable domain reads DAMVIQNPRYQVTQFGKPVTLSCSQTLNHNVMYWYQQKSSQAPKLLFHYYDKDFNNEADTPDNFQSRRPNTSFCFLDIRSPGLGDTAMYLCATSRDQNPGGNEKLFFGSGTQLSVL.

The CDR3 DNA reads as TGTGCCAGCAGCAAAGGGGAGTCAGGGCCAGATACGCAGTATTTT. It encodes CASSKGESGPDTQYF. V and J are TRBV21-1 and TRBJ2-3. TRBV21-1 is a pseudogene segment. The CDR3 spans 15 residues.

The chain employs TRBV27 and TRBJ2-7; TRBD2 agrees at 10 bases. Trimming took 5 bases from V and 3 from J; bases not matched to a gene: 19. Per germline, CDR1 MNHEY and CDR2 SMNVEV (reference sequence). This CDR3 contains 19 residues. This CDR3 reads CASSQKPLKREGHNYEQYF. CDR3 nucleotides: TGTGCCAGCAGTCAAAAACCCCTGAAGCGGGAGGGCCATAACTACGAGCAGTACTTC.

The chain has TRBV5-1 and TRBJ2-2; D possibly corresponds to TRBD1 (5 bases). V gave up 1 base and J gave up 3 bases, with 16 bases separating them. The CDR3 consists of 17 residues. Germline assignment: CDR1 SGHRS and CDR2 YFSETQ. CDR3 sequence reads: CASSLTRQRSYTGELFF. The CDR3 nucleotides read TGCGCCAGCAGCTTGACCAGACAGAGATCGTACACCGGGGAGCTGTTTTTT.

V gene TRBV6-4 combines with J gene TRBJ2-3; 12 bases agree with TRBD2. Germline assignment: CDR1 MRHNA and CDR2 SNTAGT. The junction had 2 bases not matched to a gene; V was cut back by 9 bases and J by 4 bases. The CDR3 has 13 residues. The CDR3 spells CARTSGSPDTQYF. Written as DNA, the CDR3 is TGTGCCAGGACTAGCGGGAGCCCAGATACGCAGTATTTT.

The chain recombines TRBV5-6 with TRBJ2-7, with unresolved D. Germline CDR1 SGHDT, CDR2 YYEEEE. The ends were cut back, 4 bases at V and 0 bases at J, with 5 bases in the middle. The CDR3 is made up of 12 amino acids. The DNA of the CDR3 is TGTGCCAGCAGCACCAGCTCCTACGAGCAGTACTTC. Residues: CASSTSSYEQYF. The full variable domain, with the rest looked up from reference TRBV5-6 and TRBJ2-7, is DAGVTQSPTHLIKTRGQQVTLRCSPKSGHDTVSWYQQALGQGPQFIFQYYEEEERQRGNFPDRFSGHQFPNYSSELNVNALLLGDSALYLCASSTSSYEQYFGPGTRLTVT.

This chain joins TRBV10-3 and TRBJ2-1; 7 nucleotides agree with TRBD1. The germline V gene has CDR1 ENHRY and CDR2 SYGVKD. The CDR3 contains 15 residues. V lost 0 bases to trimming and J lost 8 bases; unmatched junction nucleotides: 7. CDR3 amino acids: CAISESGGSIHEQFF. The CDR3 bases are TGTGCCATCAGTGAGTCAGGGGGCAGTATCCATGAGCAGTTCTTC.

In this sample, this clone turned up once. This chain uses TRBV7-2 with TRBJ2-3, with D possibly TRBD1 on 5 matching bases. In germline, CDR1 is SGHTA, CDR2 FQGNSA. Deletions cut 3 bases from V and 2 bases from J, with 12 bases between. The CDR3 runs 15 residues. CDR3 region: CASSFGALLTDTQYF. The DNA of the CDR3 is TGTGCCAGCAGCTTTGGGGCTTTACTCACAGATACGCAGTATTTT. The full variable domain, in which reference TRBV7-2 and TRBJ2-3 provide the parts outside the CDR3, is GAGVSQSPSNKVTEKGKDVELRCDPISGHTALYWYRQSLGQGLEFLIYFQGNSAPDKSGLPSDRFSAERTGGSVSTLTIQRTQQEDSAVYLCASSFGALLTDTQYFGPGTRLTVL.

This chain uses TRBV28 with TRBJ2-3; 8 positions match TRBD1. This CDR3 spans 19 amino acids. J gave up 4 bases and V 8 bases, and 23 bases lay outside the gene matches. Germline loops: CDR1 MDHEN, CDR2 SYDVKM. The CDR3: CASSVPSIRTGHISDTQYF. Here the CDR3 DNA reads TGTGCCAGCTCCGTCCCATCGATCAGGACAGGGCACATCTCAGATACGCAGTATTTT.

The V and J genes are TRBV28 and TRBJ2-1, with a tentative D call TRBD2 (8 bases). Trimming shortened V by 6 bases and J by 5 bases, and 32 bases separated the two germline ends. Germline V gene sequence: CDR1 MDHEN, CDR2 SYDVKM. The CDR3 length is 20 residues. The CDR3 protein is CASSHDRESDIAGKDNEQFF. The DNA for the CDR3 is TGTGCCAGCAGCCACGACAGGGAGAGTGATATAGCGGGGAAGGACAATGAGCAGTTCTTC.

V usage is TRBV29-1 and J usage is TRBJ2-5, with unresolved D. The germline V and J ends were trimmed by 2 bases and 0 bases, with 19 bases remaining between them. The CDR3 consists of 17 residues. From germline, CDR1 is SQVTM and CDR2 ANQGSEA. CDR3 in amino acids: CSVEFDSELTHQETQYF. DNA for the CDR3: TGCAGCGTTGAATTTGACTCTGAACTAACCCACCAAGAGACCCAGTACTTC. The variable domain in full, with the rest retrieved from reference TRBV29-1 and TRBJ2-5, is SAVISQKPSRDICQRGTSLTIQCQVDSQVTMMFWYRQQPGQSLTLIATANQGSEATYESGFVIDKFPISRPNLTFSTLTVSNMSPEDSSIYLCSVEFDSELTHQETQYFGPGTRLLVL.

The chain uses TRBV11-3 and TRBJ2-1; D gene uncertain. CDR1 and CDR2 from the germline V gene are SGHNT and YENEEA. This CDR3 region has 13 residues. The germline V and J ends were trimmed by 3 bases and 13 bases, with 16 bases remaining between them. In nucleotides, the CDR3 is TGTGCCAGCAGCTTTGCCGGAGACTCCGCCCAGTTCTTC. This translates into CASSFAGDSAQFF.

This chain links TRBV12-2 with TRBJ2-1; the table's D gene call, TRBD1, was not cross checked with the DNA. TRBV12-2 is termed a pseudogene. This CDR3 has 18 residues. CDR3 DNA sequence: TGTGCAAGTCGCTTAGGGCCTAAGGACAGGGGTCCCCCCAATGAGCAGTTCTTC. This sequence encodes CASRLGPKDRGPPNEQFF.

The gene calls are TRBV28 and TRBJ2-7, with D possibly matching TRBD2 (5 bases). This CDR3 has 18 residues. Germline V CDR1 and CDR2: MDHEN, SYDVKM. Trimming removed 2 bases from V and 5 bases from J, with 25 bases in between. In nucleotides, the CDR3 is TGTGCCAGCAGTTTAAAAGGTCCGGATCACGGACTTTGGGACGAGCAGTACTTC. The encoded protein is CASSLKGPDHGLWDEQYF.

V usage is TRBV18 and J usage is TRBJ2-1, with TRBD1 matching 7 bases. The J segment lost 5 bases and the V segment lost 2 bases, leaving 9 bases of the junction unmatched. Per the germline V gene, CDR1 is KGHSH and CDR2 is LQKENI. This CDR3 has 16 residues. For the CDR3, the DNA is TGTGCCAGCTCACCAACGACAGGGACGGCCAACAATGAGCAGTTCTTC. Amino acid sequence: CASSPTTGTANNEQFF.

This rearrangement joins TRBV4-1 to TRBJ1-2; possible D gene TRBD1, 5 bases. This CDR3 contains 16 residues. Trimming removed 0 bases at V and 0 bases at J, with 11 bases between. Germline CDR1 is MGHRA and CDR2 is YSYEKL. In DNA, the CDR3 is TGCGCCAGCAGCCAAGAGGGTAGGGGATCTAACTATGGCTACACCTTC. Translating it yields CASSQEGRGSNYGYTF.

V gene TRBV27 combines with J gene TRBJ2-1; D is unresolved. The germline V and J ends were trimmed by 3 bases and 0 bases, with 9 bases remaining between them. The V gene's germline CDR1 is MNHEY and CDR2 SMNVEV (reference sequence). The CDR3 has 15 residues. CDR3 coding DNA: TGTGCCAGCAGTTTCCCCACGAGCTCCTACAATGAGCAGTTCTTC. Its translation is CASSFPTSSYNEQFF.

V gene TRBV28 combines with J gene TRBJ2-3; D gene unclear. The germline V and J ends were trimmed by 6 bases and 8 bases, with 12 bases remaining between them. Germline V gene data show CDR1 as MDHEN and CDR2 as SYDVKM. The CDR3 is 12 residues long. This CDR3 is CASSRSKGTQYF. CDR3 nucleotides: TGTGCCAGCAGCCGCAGTAAGGGTACGCAGTATTTT.

The chain combines TRBV28 with TRBJ1-1, with D possibly TRBD1 on 6 matching bases. The CDR3 is made up of 15 amino acids. Germline CDR1 is MDHEN and CDR2 is SYDVKM. V was clipped by 7 bases and J by 1 base, with 16 bases between them. In DNA form, the CDR3 reads TGTGCCAGCACCCGAGAGGGGGGGAAGAACACTGAAGCTTTCTTT. Translating it yields CASTREGGKNTEAFF. The full variable domain, with the rest looked up from reference TRBV28 and TRBJ1-1, is DVKVTQSSRYLVKRTGEKVFLECVQDMDHENMFWYRQDPGLGLRLIYFSYDVKMKEKGDIPEGYSVSREKKERFSLILESASTNQTSMYLCASTREGGKNTEAFFGQGTRLTVV.